The 7 T cell receptor beta chains given below trace back to one sample, sequenced in a study of graft-versus-host responses after intestinal transplantation. This table comes from immunoSEQ multiplex PCR, and its TCRdb copy is limited to in-frame clones, with some not included. The sample records approximately 14,000 clones, around 38% being singletons. The sequencing used alloreactive CD4+ T cells from a mixed lymphocyte reaction culture, collected before intestinal transplant. The subset: CFSE-low proliferating T cells sorted from approximately six-day pre-transplant mixed lymphocyte reaction (GvH or HvG direction). These receptors originate from a human patient who received an intestinal transplant.

J is TRBJ2-7 and V is TRBV6-5; 8 bases map to TRBD1. The CDR3 spans 15 residues. The germline gives CDR1 MNHEY, CDR2 SVGAGI. J lost 4 bases, V lost 3 bases, and 8 bases had no gene match. The CDR3 loop reads CASSYQRTGIYEQYF. The DNA for the CDR3 is TGTGCCAGCAGTTATCAACGGACAGGGATTTACGAGCAGTACTTC.

This clone appeared a few times. The chain joins TRBV19 to TRBJ2-1; TRBD2 matches 9 bases. The V segment lost 3 bases and the J segment 12 bases; nucleotides outside the gene matches: 15. Germline V gene sequence: CDR1 LNHDA, CDR2 SQIVND (reference sequence). The CDR3 is made up of 16 amino acids. CDR3 loop: CASSIGSPGLALGQFF. The CDR3 nucleotides read TGTGCCAGTAGTATTGGGTCCCCGGGACTAGCATTAGGGCAGTTCTTC. The whole variable domain, remainder taken from reference TRBV19 and TRBJ2-1, is DGGITQSPKYLFRKEGQNVTLSCEQNLNHDAMYWYRQDPGQGLRLIYYSQIVNDFQKGDIAEGYSVSREKKESFPLTVTSAQKNPTAFYLCASSIGSPGLALGQFFGPGTRLTVL.

The chain recombines TRBV7-2 with TRBJ1-1, with TRBD1 as a possible D gene (5 bases). V dropped 1 base and J dropped 2 bases, with 14 bases sitting between them. The length of the CDR3 is 16 residues. Per germline, CDR1 SGHTA and CDR2 FQGNSA. Written as DNA, the CDR3 is TGTGCCAGCAGCTTAGTGTCAGGGTTGGGTAACACTGAAGCTTTCTTT. Translated: CASSLVSGLGNTEAFF.

In DNA, the CDR3 is TGCAGCGTTGCGACAGGGGTGGGGAGGTATGGCTACACCTTC. It translates to CSVATGVGRYGYTF. The chain couples TRBV29-1 to TRBJ1-2, with TRBD1 matching over 8 bases. From germline, CDR1 is SQVTM and CDR2 ANQGSEA. The CDR3 totals 14 residues. Trimming took 4 bases from V and 5 from J; bases not matched to a gene: 9.

CDR3 bases: TGCGCCAGCAGCCACGAACAGGGGGCGAGTTACGAGCAGTACTTC. Its protein product is CASSHEQGASYEQYF. The rearrangement uses TRBV4-3 and TRBJ2-7; TRBD1 matches at 9 bases. Germline V lookup: CDR1 LGHNA, CDR2 YSLEER. The CDR3 contains 15 residues. J gave up 4 bases and V 3 bases, and 7 bases lay outside the gene matches.

The CDR3 is CASSPGQGTLFNEQFF. The CDR3 bases are TGCGCCAGCAGCCCCGGACAGGGGACTCTATTCAATGAGCAGTTCTTC. The chain has TRBV10-2 and TRBJ2-1; 9 nucleotides line up with TRBD1. The ends lost 6 bases at V and 6 bases at J; junction bases unmatched: 12. The CDR3 runs 16 residues. Germline V gene lookup returns CDR1 WSHSY and CDR2 SAAADI.

V and J are TRBV18 and TRBJ1-1, with 9 bases aligning to TRBD1. The CDR3 covers 13 residues. Germline trimming cut 2 bases from V and 8 bases from J; bases unmatched to any gene: 3. Germline-derived CDR1 and CDR2 are KGHSH and LQKENI. In nucleotides, the CDR3 is TGTGCCAGCTCACCAGGACAGGGGAGGGAAGCTTTCTTT. As protein: CASSPGQGREAFF.